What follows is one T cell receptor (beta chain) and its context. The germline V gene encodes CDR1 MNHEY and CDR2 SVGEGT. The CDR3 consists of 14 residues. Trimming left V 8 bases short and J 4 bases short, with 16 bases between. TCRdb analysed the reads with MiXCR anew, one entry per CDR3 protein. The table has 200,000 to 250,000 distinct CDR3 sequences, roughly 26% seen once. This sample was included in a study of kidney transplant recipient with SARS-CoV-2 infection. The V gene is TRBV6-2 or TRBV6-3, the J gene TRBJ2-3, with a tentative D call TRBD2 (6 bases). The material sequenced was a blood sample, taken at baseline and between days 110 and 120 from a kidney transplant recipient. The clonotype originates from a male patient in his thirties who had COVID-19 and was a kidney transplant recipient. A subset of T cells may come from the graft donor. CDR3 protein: CASLGGGEADTQYF. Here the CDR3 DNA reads TGTGCCAGCCTGGGAGGCGGGGAGGCAGATACGCAGTATTTT.